This T cell receptor beta chain is from a study of T cell responses to AZD1222 COVID-19 vaccine. This clone showed up just once. Its antigen is not identified. TCRdb's copy holds only in-frame clones and misses some; the assay was immunoSEQ multiplex PCR. Among about 86,000 clones listed, approximately 86% were seen once. Study-wide results and caveats: Just a handful of AZD1222 recipients were seropositive at baseline. In the spike-specific TCR repertoire, nearly half reportedly target unmutated variant regions. Donors were chiefly white British, with a greater number of females, and clonal diversity was perhaps underestimated. CD4 TCRs associated with vaccination spanned spike, dominating at 160-218 and 743-854.

V gave up 1 base and J gave up 8 bases, with 15 bases separating them. Germline CDR1 is SGHDT and CDR2 is YYEEEE. The CDR3 length is 14 residues. The origin of this receptor is an adult in good health. The chain recombines TRBV5-6 with TRBJ1-2, with D uncertain. This material consisted of peripheral blood, taken on day 0 of MenACWY control vaccination. CDR3 nucleotide sequence: TGTGCCAGCAGCTTGTTTATGGGCAAGGCGGGCTACACCTTC. Its protein product is CASSLFMGKAGYTF.